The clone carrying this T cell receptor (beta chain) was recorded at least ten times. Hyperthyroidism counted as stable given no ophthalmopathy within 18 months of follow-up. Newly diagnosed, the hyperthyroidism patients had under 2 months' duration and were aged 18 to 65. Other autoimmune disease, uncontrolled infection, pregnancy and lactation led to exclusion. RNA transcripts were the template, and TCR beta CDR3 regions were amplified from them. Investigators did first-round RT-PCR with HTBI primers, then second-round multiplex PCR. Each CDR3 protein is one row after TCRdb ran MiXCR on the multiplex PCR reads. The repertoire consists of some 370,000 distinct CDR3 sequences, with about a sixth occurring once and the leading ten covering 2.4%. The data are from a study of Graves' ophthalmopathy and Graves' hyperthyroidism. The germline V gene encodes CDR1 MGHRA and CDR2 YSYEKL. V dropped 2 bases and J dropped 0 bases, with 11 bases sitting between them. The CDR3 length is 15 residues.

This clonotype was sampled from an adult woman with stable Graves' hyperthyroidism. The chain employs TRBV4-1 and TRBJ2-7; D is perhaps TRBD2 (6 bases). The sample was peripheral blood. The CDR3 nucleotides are TGCGCCAGCAGCCAACCCGAGGACTACTCCTACGAGCAGTACTTC. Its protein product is CASSQPEDYSYEQYF.